Sequencing of this T cell receptor (beta chain) was carried out in a study of T-cell memory formation after mild COVID-19. CDR1 is DFQATT, CDR2 SNEGSKA, per germline (reference sequence). The CDR3 has 15 residues. V was pared by 3 bases and J by 5 bases, with 19 bases between. TCRdb fed the 5' RACE reads into MiXCR, producing one record per CDR3 protein. The data hold approximately 340,000 distinct CDR3 sequences, with about 15% observed a single time. This clonotype was picked up a small number of times. The chain links TRBV20-1 to TRBJ1-1; D not resolved. The sequenced sample was PBMCs or a T cell subset sorted from them (not recorded which). The source of this sequence is a man aged 18 to 30 who had mild COVID-19 (a few samples of this study predate the infection). Cell type and time point are not known. CDR3 nucleotide sequence: TGCAGTGCTAGGGGTTTGGTTGTTGTGGGTACTGAAGCTTTCTTT. It yields the protein CSARGLVVVGTEAFF.